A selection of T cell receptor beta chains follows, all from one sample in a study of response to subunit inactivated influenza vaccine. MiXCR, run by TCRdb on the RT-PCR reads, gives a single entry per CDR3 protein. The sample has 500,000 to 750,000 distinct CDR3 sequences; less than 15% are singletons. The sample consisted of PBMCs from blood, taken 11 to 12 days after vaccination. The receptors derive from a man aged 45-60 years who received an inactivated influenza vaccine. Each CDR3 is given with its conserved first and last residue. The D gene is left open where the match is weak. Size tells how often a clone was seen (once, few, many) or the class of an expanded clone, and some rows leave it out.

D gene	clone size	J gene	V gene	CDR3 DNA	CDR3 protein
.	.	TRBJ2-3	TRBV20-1	TGCAGTGCTAGCGGGAGCGGGACAGATACGCAGTATTTT	CSASGSGTDTQYF
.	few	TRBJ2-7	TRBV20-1	TGCAGCTGGGGGTCGGAGGACACGACCTACGAGCAGTACTTC	CSWGSEDTTYEQYF
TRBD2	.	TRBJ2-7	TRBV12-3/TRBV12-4	TGTGCCAGCAGTAATAGCGGGAATCACGAGCAGTACTTC	CASSNSGNHEQYF
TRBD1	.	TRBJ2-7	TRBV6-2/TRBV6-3	TGTGCCAGCAGTACACGGGGACAGGGTCGTCGGGAGCAGTACTTC	CASSTRGQGRREQYF
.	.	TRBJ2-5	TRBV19	TGTGCCAGTAGTATAGAAGAGACCCAGTACTTC	CASSIEETQYF
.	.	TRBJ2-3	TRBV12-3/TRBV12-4	TGTGCCAGCAGTTTATTATCCCCAGGGATAGGAAGAACAGATACGCAGTATTTT	CASSLLSPGIGRTDTQYF
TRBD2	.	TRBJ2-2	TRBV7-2	TGTGCCAGCAGCTGGACTAGCGGGGGCCTTTTAACCGGGGAGCTGTTTTTT	CASSWTSGGLLTGELFF
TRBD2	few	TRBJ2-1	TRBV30	TGTGCCTGGTCAGGGGCTAGCGGGAGGGTTTACAATGAGCAGTTCTTC	CAWSGASGRVYNEQFF
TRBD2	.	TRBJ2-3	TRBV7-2	TGTGCCAGCAGCGCCTTACTAGCGGCTGGCACAGATACGCAGTATTTT	CASSALLAAGTDTQYF
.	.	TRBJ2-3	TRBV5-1	TGCGCCAGCAGCTTGAAGCGCGTCGGAAGCACAGATACGCAGTATTTT	CASSLKRVGSTDTQYF
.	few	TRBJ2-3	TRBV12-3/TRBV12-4	TGTGCCAGCAGTTTTATTTTAGTTGGGGCAGATACGCAGTATTTT	CASSFILVGADTQYF
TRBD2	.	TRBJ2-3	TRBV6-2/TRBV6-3	TGTGCCTCCGGACTAGCGGGGGGGCCAAATACGCAGTATTTT	CASGLAGGPNTQYF
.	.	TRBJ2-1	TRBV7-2	TGTGCCAGCAGCTTATCGGGGGCCGTCTCCTACAATGAGCAGTTCTTC	CASSLSGAVSYNEQFF
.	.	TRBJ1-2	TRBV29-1	TGCAGCGTTGAAGATCCTAAACGGAACTATGGCTACACCTTC	CSVEDPKRNYGYTF
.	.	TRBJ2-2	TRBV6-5	TGTGCCAGCAGTTACCCGGGACGGGGGAGTACAGGGGAGCTGTTTTTT	CASSYPGRGSTGELFF
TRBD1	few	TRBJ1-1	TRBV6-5	TGTGCCAGCAGTTACTCACAGGGGGCTTTCACTGAAGCTTTCTTT	CASSYSQGAFTEAFF
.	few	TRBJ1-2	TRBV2	TGTGCCAGCAGTGGCCCGACAGCAAAGGTTAACTATGGCTACACCTTC	CASSGPTAKVNYGYTF
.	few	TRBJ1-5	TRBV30	TGTGCCTGGAGTGTTGCCAGGGATCAGCCCCAGCATTTT	CAWSVARDQPQHF
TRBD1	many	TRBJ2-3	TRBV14	TGTGCCAGCAGCCCGGACAGGGGGTTCACAGATACGCAGTATTTT	CASSPDRGFTDTQYF
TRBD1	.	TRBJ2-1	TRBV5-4	TGTGCCAGCAGCCCCCGGAGGGGACAGGTATACAATGAGCAGTTCTTC	CASSPRRGQVYNEQFF
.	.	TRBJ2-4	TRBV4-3	TGCGCCAGCAGCCAAGATCACCTTCAGTACTTC	CASSQDHLQYF
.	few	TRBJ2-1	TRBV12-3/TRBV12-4	TGTGCCAGCAGTTTGGCAGGGTTCGAAAATGAGCAGTTCTTC	CASSLAGFENEQFF
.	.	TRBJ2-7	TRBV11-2	TGTGCCAGCAGATACCCCGGGCCGGCCTCCTACGAGCAGTACTTC	CASRYPGPASYEQYF
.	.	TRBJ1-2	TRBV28	TGTGCCAGCAGTTTAGTGCAGGCGGGAGGCTACACCTTC	CASSLVQAGGYTF
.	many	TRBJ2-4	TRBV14	TGTGCCAGCAGCCAAGGTGGGCTAGCCAAAAACATTCAGTACTTC	CASSQGGLAKNIQYF
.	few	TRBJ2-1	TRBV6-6	TGTGCCAGCAGTAGGCTAGTGGGCAATGAGCAGTTCTTC	CASSRLVGNEQFF
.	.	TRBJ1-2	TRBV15	TGTGCCACCAGCAGAGAGAGGGGTACTAACTATGGCTACACCTTC	CATSRERGTNYGYTF
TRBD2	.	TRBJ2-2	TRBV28	TGTGCCAGCCGGGGGGGCATTAGCACCGGGGAGCTGTTTTTT	CASRGGISTGELFF
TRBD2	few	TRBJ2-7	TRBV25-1	TGTGCCAGCAGTTCGACTAGCCCGAGCTCCTACGAGCAGTACTTC	CASSSTSPSSYEQYF
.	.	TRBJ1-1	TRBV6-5	TGTGCCAGCAGTTTCGGACGGACGATGAACACTGAAGCTTTCTTT	CASSFGRTMNTEAFF
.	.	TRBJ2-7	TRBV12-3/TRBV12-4	TGTGCCAGCAGTACCCGGACCTCCTACGAGCAGTACTTC	CASSTRTSYEQYF
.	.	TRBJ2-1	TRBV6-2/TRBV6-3	TGTGCCAGCAGTTACCCTGCCAAGAATGAGCAGTTCTTC	CASSYPAKNEQFF
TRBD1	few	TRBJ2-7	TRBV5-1	TGCGCCAGCAGCTTCTCCGGGACAGGGAACGACGAGCAGTACTTC	CASSFSGTGNDEQYF
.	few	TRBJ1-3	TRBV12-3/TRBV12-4	TGTGCCAGCAGTCCAGGGTTACGGGCGGACACCATATATTTT	CASSPGLRADTIYF
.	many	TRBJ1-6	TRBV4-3	TGCGCCAGCAGCCAAGACGGACGGGGCCCCTATAATTCACCCCTCCACTTT	CASSQDGRGPYNSPLHF
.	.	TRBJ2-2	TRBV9	TGTGCCAGCAGCGGGGGTCGACAGAGTTATTTCTCCACCGGGGAGCTGTTTTTT	CASSGGRQSYFSTGELFF
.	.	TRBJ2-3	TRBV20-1	TGCAGTGCTAGAGGGAGCGGATCGGATACGCAGTATTTT	CSARGSGSDTQYF
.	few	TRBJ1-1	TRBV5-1	TGCGCCAGCAGCCCGACTTGGGGGTTGAACACTGAAGCTTTCTTT	CASSPTWGLNTEAFF
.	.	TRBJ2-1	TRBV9	TGTGCCAGCAGCGCAACAGGGAATGGGGGCAATGAGCAGTTCTTC	CASSATGNGGNEQFF
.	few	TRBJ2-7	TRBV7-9	TGTGCCAGCAGCTTAGGGGGTTTCTACGAGCAGTACTTC	CASSLGGFYEQYF
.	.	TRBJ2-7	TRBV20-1	TGCAGTGCTAGAGATCCCAGCGGAAGTTCCTACGAGCAGTACTTC	CSARDPSGSSYEQYF
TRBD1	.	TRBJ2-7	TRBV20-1	TGCAGTGCTGTACAAGCCGGGACAGGGGCCCTTTACGAGCAGTACTTC	CSAVQAGTGALYEQYF
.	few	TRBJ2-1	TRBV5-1	TGCGCCAGCAGCCCGGGACTTAGCCAGAACAATGAGCAGTTCTTC	CASSPGLSQNNEQFF
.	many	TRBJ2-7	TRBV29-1	TGCAGCGTTGAAGACAGGGGCTACGAGCAGTACTTC	CSVEDRGYEQYF
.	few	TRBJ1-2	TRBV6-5	TGTGCCAGCAGTTACGCCAACCTATATGGCTACACCTTC	CASSYANLYGYTF
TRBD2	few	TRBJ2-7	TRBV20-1	TGCAGTGCTAGGGTGGGATCTAGCGGAAACTACGAGCAGTACTTC	CSARVGSSGNYEQYF
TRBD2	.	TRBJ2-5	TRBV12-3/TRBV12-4	TGTGCCAGCAGTTTAATGACTAGCGGGCGGGAGACCCAGTACTTC	CASSLMTSGRETQYF
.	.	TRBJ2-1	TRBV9	TGTGCCAGCAGCTCCCGACAGCAGTACAATGAGCAGTTCTTC	CASSSRQQYNEQFF
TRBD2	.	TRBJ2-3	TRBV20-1	TGCAGTGCTAGAGTCGGTAGCGGGAGGCTATTCTCCACAGATACGCAGTATTTT	CSARVGSGRLFSTDTQYF
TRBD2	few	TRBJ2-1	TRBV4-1	TGCGCCAGCAGCCGACTAGCGGGAGCTTTGAATGAGCAGTTCTTC	CASSRLAGALNEQFF
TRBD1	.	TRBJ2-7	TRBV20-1	TGCAGTGCTAGCCTACAGGGGCGCGAGCAGTACTTC	CSASLQGREQYF
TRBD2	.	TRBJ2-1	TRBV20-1	TGCAGTGCTAGCTTTACTAGCGGGGTGAATGAGCAGTTCTTC	CSASFTSGVNEQFF
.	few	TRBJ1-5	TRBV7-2	TGTGCCAGCAGCTTAGGGGGCGGATATAGCAATCAGCCCCAGCATTTT	CASSLGGGYSNQPQHF
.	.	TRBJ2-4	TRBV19	TGTGCCAGTAGTATACCCGGTCCCAAAAACATTCAGTACTTC	CASSIPGPKNIQYF
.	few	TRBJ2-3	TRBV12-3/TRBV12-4	TGTGCCAGCAAAGTCGGCACAGATACGCAGTATTTT	CASKVGTDTQYF
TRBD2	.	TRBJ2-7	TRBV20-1	TGCAGTGCCCAGCGGGAGGCCTACGAGCAGTACTTC	CSAQREAYEQYF
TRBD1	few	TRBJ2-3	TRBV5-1	TGCGCCAGCACCACAGCGGACAGGACCTTTGATACGCAGTATTTT	CASTTADRTFDTQYF